These 14 T cell receptor beta chains share one sample of origin, sequenced in a study of shared clonotypes between healthy human individuals. Clones were read by immunoSEQ multiplex PCR, and TCRdb kept only the in-frame ones, dropping some. The sample shows approximately 1,000,000 clones, 70% to 80% of them seen only once. Sample: memory CD4+ T cells from PBMCs. Subset specified: CD45RA-negative fraction. The source of these receptors is a man aged 18 to 29 in good health. Some clones in this sample may be carry-over from other donors' samples.

This sequence joins TRBV29-1 and TRBJ2-5; D call uncertain. Per the germline V gene, CDR1 is SQVTM and CDR2 is ANQGSEA. The CDR3 totals 12 residues. Deletions cut 0 bases from V and 2 bases from J, with 4 bases between. This chain's CDR3 is CSVEDTQETQYF. CDR3 in DNA: TGCAGCGTTGAAGACACACAAGAGACCCAGTACTTC.

The chain uses TRBV27 and TRBJ2-3; 9 bases match TRBD2. This CDR3 contains 18 residues. CDR1 and CDR2 from the germline V gene are MNHEY and SMNVEV (reference sequence). J was trimmed by 4 bases and V by 5 bases; bases with no gene match: 16. The CDR3 here is CASSARGGRAEVADTQYF. CDR3 coding DNA: TGTGCCAGCAGTGCGAGGGGCGGGAGGGCCGAGGTGGCAGATACGCAGTATTTT.

The CDR3 here is CASSFTSGRDEQFF. In nucleotides, the CDR3 is TGTGCCAGCAGCTTTACTAGCGGGAGGGATGAGCAGTTCTTC. The chain has TRBV11-3 and TRBJ2-1; 13 positions agree with TRBD2. Germline trimming cut 3 bases from V and 8 bases from J; bases unmatched to any gene: 1. Germline CDR1 is SGHNT and CDR2 is YENEEA. CDR3 length: 14 amino acids.

The chain employs TRBV2 and TRBJ1-1; 10 nucleotides align to TRBD1. V gave up 2 bases and J gave up 8 bases; unmatched junction bases: 5. This CDR3 has 14 residues. Per germline, CDR1 SNHLY and CDR2 FYNNEI. The CDR3 spells CASSELTGGREAFF. CDR3 DNA sequence: TGTGCCAGCAGTGAACTGACAGGGGGCAGGGAAGCTTTCTTT.

The chain links TRBV28 to TRBJ2-1; TRBD2 matches 10 bases. Germline CDR1 is MDHEN and CDR2 is SYDVKM. The V gene end was trimmed by 8 bases and the J gene end by 7 bases; junction bases not matched to a gene: 17. The CDR3 contains 17 residues. The CDR3 protein is CASLGGLAGVVSNEQFF. DNA for the CDR3: TGTGCCAGCCTCGGGGGGCTAGCGGGAGTGGTTAGTAATGAGCAGTTCTTC.

V is TRBV6-1 and J is TRBJ2-5; D gene unclear. The CDR3 consists of 13 residues. Looked up from germline, CDR1 is MNHNS and CDR2 is SASEGT. V was shortened by 4 bases and J by 1 base, with 7 bases between the two germline ends. The CDR3 is CASSVHLQETQYF. As DNA, the CDR3 is TGTGCCAGCAGTGTGCACCTCCAAGAGACCCAGTACTTC.

The gene calls are TRBV5-4 and TRBJ1-5, with 7 bases fitting TRBD1. J was trimmed by 5 bases and V by 3 bases; bases with no gene match: 8. The CDR3 is 15 residues long. Germline values: CDR1 SGHNT, CDR2 YYREEE (reference sequence). The CDR3 region has the DNA TGTGCCAGCAGCTCAGACCCTCAGGGGGATCAGCCCCAGCATTTT. It specifies CASSSDPQGDQPQHF. Using reference TRBV5-4 and TRBJ1-5 for the parts outside the CDR3, the full variable domain is ETGVTQSPTHLIKTRGQQVTLRCSSQSGHNTVSWYQQALGQGPQFIFQYYREEENGRGNFPPRFSGLQFPNYSSELNVNALELDDSALYLCASSSDPQGDQPQHFGDGTRLSIL.

This chain uses TRBV6-4 with TRBJ1-2, with TRBD1 as a possible D gene (5 bases). Germline lookup yields CDR1 MRHNA and CDR2 SNTAGT. The V and J ends lost 6 bases and 3 bases respectively, with 17 bases between them. The CDR3 has 15 amino acids. The CDR3 DNA is TGTGCCAGCAGAATGAACGACAGAGGAGACTATGGCTACACCTTC. It yields the protein CASRMNDRGDYGYTF.

The V gene is TRBV5-1, the J gene TRBJ1-2; D gene ambiguous. Trimming cost V 0 bases and J 2 bases, with 20 bases left between them. The CDR3 spans 18 residues. Germline CDR1 is SGHRS and CDR2 is YFSETQ. CDR3: CASSLGRGMMDGNYGYTF. The DNA of the CDR3 is TGCGCCAGCAGCTTGGGAAGAGGGATGATGGACGGAAACTATGGCTACACCTTC.

The CDR3 sequence: CASSLSPGRGETQYF. In nucleotides, the CDR3 is TGTGCCAGCAGCTTATCCCCGGGGCGAGGAGAGACCCAGTACTTC. The chain recombines TRBV7-2 with TRBJ2-5; D possibly matches TRBD1 or TRBD2 (5 bases each). The CDR3 is made up of 15 amino acids. V lost 2 bases to trimming and J lost 4 bases, with 14 bases between them. Germline-derived CDR1 and CDR2 are SGHTA and FQGNSA.

The table lists this clone with a count of one. The rearrangement uses TRBV11-2 and TRBJ1-1, with unresolved D. CDR1 and CDR2 from the germline V gene are SGHAT and FQNNGV. Between the trimmed V and J ends, which lost 4 bases and 2 bases, there was a span of 8 bases. The CDR3 totals 13 residues. This CDR3 reads CASSSRPNTEAFF. The CDR3 bases are TGTGCCAGCAGCTCGCGACCCAACACTGAAGCTTTCTTT.

This clone was recorded a few times. V and J are TRBV28 and TRBJ1-1, with 9 bases aligning to TRBD1. The CDR3 is made up of 15 amino acids. Germline CDR1 reads MDHEN; CDR2 reads SYDVKM. The V gene end was trimmed by 5 bases and the J gene end by 6 bases; junction bases not matched to a gene: 10. In nucleotides, the CDR3 is TGTGCCAGCAGTACCCCGACAGGGGGTAATGCTGAAGCTTTCTTT. Amino acids: CASSTPTGGNAEAFF. The complete variable domain, with remaining parts taken from reference TRBV28 and TRBJ1-1, reads DVKVTQSSRYLVKRTGEKVFLECVQDMDHENMFWYRQDPGLGLRLIYFSYDVKMKEKGDIPEGYSVSREKKERFSLILESASTNQTSMYLCASSTPTGGNAEAFFGQGTRLTVV.

This chain joins TRBV6-6 and TRBJ2-7, with D tentatively TRBD1 or TRBD2 (7 bases each). Deletions cut 6 bases from V and 11 bases from J, with 23 bases between. The germline V gene has CDR1 MNHNY and CDR2 SVGAGI (reference sequence). The CDR3 length is 14 residues. The CDR3, as DNA: TGTGCCAGCAGGAAGGGGGCGGGAGCCCCTTTAGAGTACTTC. Translated: CASRKGAGAPLEYF.

The chain has TRBV21-1 and TRBJ2-1. TRBV21-1 is a pseudogene locus. CDR3 size: 13 residues. CDR3 sequence: CASRTGRYNEQFF. In DNA, the CDR3 is TGTGCCAGCAGAACCGGACGCTACAATGAGCAGTTCTTC.